The sequence of this T cell receptor beta chain was determined in a study of blood T cell repertoires in COVID-19. Clones were sequenced by immunoSEQ multiplex PCR, and TCRdb holds only the in-frame ones, with some missing. The data show just over 95,000 clones, just over 90% seen once. The source material was peripheral blood. The origin of this receptor is a man aged 55-75 years with acute or convalescent COVID-19.

CDR3 region: CASSPETGIGLGTEAFF. CDR3 DNA sequence: TGTGCCAGCAGCCCAGAGACAGGGATCGGGTTGGGCACTGAAGCTTTCTTT. The chain combines TRBV3-1 (or the pseudogene TRBV3-2) with TRBJ1-1; 7 positions match TRBD1. The CDR3 sequence is 17 residues long. Germline CDR1 is LGHDT and CDR2 is YNNKEL (reference sequence). V was clipped by 4 bases and J by 4 bases; unmatched bases: 15.